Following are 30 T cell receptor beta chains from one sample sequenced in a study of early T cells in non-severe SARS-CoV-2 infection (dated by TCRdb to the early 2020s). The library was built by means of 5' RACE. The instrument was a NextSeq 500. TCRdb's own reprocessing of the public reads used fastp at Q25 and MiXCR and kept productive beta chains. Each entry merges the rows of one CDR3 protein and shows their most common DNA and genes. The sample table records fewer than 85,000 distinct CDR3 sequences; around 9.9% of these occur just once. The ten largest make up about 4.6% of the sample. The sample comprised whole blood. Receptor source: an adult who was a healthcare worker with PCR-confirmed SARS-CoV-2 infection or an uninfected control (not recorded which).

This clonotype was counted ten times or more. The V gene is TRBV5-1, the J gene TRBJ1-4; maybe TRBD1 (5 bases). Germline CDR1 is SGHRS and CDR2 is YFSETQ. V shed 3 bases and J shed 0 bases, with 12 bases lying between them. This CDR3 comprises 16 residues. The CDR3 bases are TGCGCCAGCAGCTCATCCCCAGGGCCAACTAATGAAAAACTGTTTTTT. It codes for CASSSSPGPTNEKLFF.

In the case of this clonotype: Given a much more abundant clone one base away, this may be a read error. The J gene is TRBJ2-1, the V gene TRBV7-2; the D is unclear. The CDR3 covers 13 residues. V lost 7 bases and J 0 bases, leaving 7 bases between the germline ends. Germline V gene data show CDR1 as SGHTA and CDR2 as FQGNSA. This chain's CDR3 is CASIGFSYNEQFF. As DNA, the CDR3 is TGTGCCAGCATAGGCTTCTCCTACAATGAGCAGTTCTTC.

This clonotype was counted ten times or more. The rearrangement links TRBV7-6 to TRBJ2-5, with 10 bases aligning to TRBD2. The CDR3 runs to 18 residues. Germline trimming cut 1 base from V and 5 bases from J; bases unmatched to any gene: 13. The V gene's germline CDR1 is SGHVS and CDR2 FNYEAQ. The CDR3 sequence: CASSLGPSGSLQLETQYF. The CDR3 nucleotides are TGTGCCAGCAGCTTAGGTCCTAGCGGGAGCTTGCAGTTGGAGACCCAGTACTTC.

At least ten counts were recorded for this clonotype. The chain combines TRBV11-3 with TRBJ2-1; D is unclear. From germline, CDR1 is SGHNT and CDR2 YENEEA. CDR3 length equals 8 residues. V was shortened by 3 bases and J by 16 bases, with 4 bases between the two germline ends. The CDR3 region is CASSLGFF. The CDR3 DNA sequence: TGTGCCAGCAGCTTGGGATTCTTC.

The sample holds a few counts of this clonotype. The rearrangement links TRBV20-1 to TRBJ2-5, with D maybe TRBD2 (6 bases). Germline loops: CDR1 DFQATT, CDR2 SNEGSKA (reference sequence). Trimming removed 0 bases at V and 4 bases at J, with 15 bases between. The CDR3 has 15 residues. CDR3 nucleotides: TGCAGTGCTAGAGATCCGATGACTAGTTTAGAGACCCAGTACTTC. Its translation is CSARDPMTSLETQYF.

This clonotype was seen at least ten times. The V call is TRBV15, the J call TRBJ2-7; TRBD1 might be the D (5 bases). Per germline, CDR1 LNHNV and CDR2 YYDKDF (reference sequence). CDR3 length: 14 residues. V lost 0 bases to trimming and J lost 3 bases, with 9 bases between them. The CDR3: CATSRDHRGYEQYF. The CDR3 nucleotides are TGTGCCACCAGCAGAGATCATAGGGGCTACGAGCAGTACTTC.

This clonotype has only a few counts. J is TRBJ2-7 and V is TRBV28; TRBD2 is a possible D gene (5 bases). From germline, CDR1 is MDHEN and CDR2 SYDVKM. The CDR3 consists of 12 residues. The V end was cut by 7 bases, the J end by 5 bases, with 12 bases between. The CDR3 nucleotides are TGTGCCAGCACCCACCTCGGGGACGAGCAGTACTTC. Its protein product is CASTHLGDEQYF.

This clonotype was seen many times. CDR3 coding DNA: TGTGCCAGCGGAGATAGCTCCTATAATTCACCCCTCCACTTT. Its translation: CASGDSSYNSPLHF. The chain uses TRBV3-1 and TRBJ1-6; D not certain. Germline V CDR1 and CDR2: LGHDT, YNNKEL (reference sequence). The V end lost 8 bases, the J end lost 0 bases, and 8 bases lay between the germline ends. This CDR3 comprises 14 residues.

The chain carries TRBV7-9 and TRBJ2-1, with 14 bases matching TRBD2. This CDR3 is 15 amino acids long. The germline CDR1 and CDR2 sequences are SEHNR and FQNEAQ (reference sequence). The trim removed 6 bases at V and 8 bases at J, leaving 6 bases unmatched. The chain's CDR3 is CASRTGTSGRDEQFF. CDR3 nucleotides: TGTGCCAGCAGGACCGGGACTAGCGGGAGAGATGAGCAGTTCTTC. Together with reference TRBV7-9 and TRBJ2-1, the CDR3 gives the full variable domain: DTGVSQNPRHKITKRGQNVTFRCDPISEHNRLYWYRQTLGQGPEFLTYFQNEAQLEKSRLLSDRFSAERPKGSFSTLEIQRTEQGDSAMYLCASRTGTSGRDEQFFGPGTRLTVL.

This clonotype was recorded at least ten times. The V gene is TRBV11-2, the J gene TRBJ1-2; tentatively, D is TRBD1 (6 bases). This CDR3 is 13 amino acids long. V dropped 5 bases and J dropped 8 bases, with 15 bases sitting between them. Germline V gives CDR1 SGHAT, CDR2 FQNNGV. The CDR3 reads CASSNHREKGYTF. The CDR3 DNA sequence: TGTGCCAGCAGCAATCACAGGGAAAAAGGCTACACCTTC.

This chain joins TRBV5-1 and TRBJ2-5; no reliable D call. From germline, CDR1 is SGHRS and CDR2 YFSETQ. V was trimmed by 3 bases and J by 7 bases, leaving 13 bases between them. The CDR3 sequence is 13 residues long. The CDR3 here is CASSSPTLGTQYF. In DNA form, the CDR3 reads TGCGCCAGCAGCTCCCCAACGCTAGGGACCCAGTACTTC.

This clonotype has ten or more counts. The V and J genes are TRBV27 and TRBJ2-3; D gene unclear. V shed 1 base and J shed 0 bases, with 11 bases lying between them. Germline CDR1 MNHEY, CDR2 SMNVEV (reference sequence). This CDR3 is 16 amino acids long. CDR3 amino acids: CASSLFRSTSTDTQYF. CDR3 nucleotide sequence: TGTGCCAGCAGTTTATTTCGGAGTACTAGCACAGATACGCAGTATTTT.

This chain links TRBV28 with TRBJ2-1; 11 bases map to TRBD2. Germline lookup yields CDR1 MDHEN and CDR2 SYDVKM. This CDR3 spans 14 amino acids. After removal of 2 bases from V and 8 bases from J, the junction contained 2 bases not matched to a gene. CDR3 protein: CASSLTSGSYEQFF. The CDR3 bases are TGTGCCAGCAGTTTAACTAGCGGGAGCTATGAGCAGTTCTTC.

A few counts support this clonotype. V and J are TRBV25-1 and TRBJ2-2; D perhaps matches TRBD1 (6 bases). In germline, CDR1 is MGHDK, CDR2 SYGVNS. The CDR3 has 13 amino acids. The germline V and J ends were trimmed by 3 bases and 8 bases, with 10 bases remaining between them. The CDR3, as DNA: TGTGCCAGCAGTGAGCAGAGGGGGGGGGAGCTGTTTTTT. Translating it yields CASSEQRGGELFF.

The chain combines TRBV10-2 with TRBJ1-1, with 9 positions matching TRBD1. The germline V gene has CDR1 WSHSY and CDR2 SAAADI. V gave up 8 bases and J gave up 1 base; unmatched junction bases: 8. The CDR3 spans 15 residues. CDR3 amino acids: CASQGGQGQNTEAFF. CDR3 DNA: TGCGCCAGCCAGGGGGGACAGGGACAGAACACTGAAGCTTTCTTT.

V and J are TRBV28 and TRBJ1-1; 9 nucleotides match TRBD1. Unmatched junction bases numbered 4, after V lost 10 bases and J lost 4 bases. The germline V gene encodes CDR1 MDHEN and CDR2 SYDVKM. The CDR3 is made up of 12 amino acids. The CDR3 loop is CATQTGGTEAFF. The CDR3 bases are TGTGCCACCCAGACAGGGGGCACTGAAGCTTTCTTT.

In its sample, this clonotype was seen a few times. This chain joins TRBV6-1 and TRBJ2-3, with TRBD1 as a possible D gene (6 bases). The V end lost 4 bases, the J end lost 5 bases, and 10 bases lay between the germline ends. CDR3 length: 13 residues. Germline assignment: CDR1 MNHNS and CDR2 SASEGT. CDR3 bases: TGTGCCAGCAGTGTCAGGGGAGAAGATACGCAGTATTTT. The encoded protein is CASSVRGEDTQYF.

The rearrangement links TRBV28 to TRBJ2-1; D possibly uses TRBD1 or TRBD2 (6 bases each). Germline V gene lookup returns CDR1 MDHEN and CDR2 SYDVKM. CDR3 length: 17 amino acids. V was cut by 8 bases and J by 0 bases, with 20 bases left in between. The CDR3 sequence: CASLGGRDPSSYNEQFF. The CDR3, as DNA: TGTGCCAGCCTTGGGGGGCGGGACCCTTCCTCCTACAATGAGCAGTTCTTC.

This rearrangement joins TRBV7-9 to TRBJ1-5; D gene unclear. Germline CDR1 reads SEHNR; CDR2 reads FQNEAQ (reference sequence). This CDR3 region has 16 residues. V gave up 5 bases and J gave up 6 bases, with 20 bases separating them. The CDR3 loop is CASSPSPSGISQPQHF. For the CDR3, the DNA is TGTGCCAGCAGCCCGTCGCCTTCGGGGATTAGTCAGCCCCAGCATTTT.

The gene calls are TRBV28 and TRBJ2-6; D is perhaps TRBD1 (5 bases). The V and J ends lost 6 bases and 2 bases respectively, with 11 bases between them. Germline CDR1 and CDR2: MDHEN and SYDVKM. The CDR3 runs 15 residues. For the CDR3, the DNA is TGTGCCAGCAGGCCTCGACAGACTGGGGCCAACGTCCTGACTTTC. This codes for CASRPRQTGANVLTF. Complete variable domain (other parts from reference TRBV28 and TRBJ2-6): DVKVTQSSRYLVKRTGEKVFLECVQDMDHENMFWYRQDPGLGLRLIYFSYDVKMKEKGDIPEGYSVSREKKERFSLILESASTNQTSMYLCASRPRQTGANVLTFGAGSRLTVL.

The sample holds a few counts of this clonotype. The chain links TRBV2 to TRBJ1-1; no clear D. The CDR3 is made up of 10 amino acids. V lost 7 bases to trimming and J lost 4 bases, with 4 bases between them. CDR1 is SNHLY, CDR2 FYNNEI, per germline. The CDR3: CASISTEAFF. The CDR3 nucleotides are TGTGCCAGCATAAGCACTGAAGCTTTCTTT.

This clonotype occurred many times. The CDR3 sequence is CASSLATGSYEQYF. The CDR3 nucleotides read TGTGCCAGCAGCTTAGCTACAGGATCCTACGAGCAGTACTTC. The V call is TRBV7-6, the J call TRBJ2-7, with D possibly being TRBD1 (5 bases). The V gene's germline CDR1 is SGHVS and CDR2 FNYEAQ. Trimming removed 0 bases from V and 1 base from J, with 7 bases in between. CDR3 length equals 14 residues. The full variable domain, in which reference TRBV7-6 and TRBJ2-7 provide the parts outside the CDR3, is GAGVSQSPRYKVTKRGQDVALRCDPISGHVSLYWYRQALGQGPEFLTYFNYEAQQDKSGLPNDRFSAERPEGSISTLTIQRTEQRDSAMYRCASSLATGSYEQYFGPGTRLTVT.

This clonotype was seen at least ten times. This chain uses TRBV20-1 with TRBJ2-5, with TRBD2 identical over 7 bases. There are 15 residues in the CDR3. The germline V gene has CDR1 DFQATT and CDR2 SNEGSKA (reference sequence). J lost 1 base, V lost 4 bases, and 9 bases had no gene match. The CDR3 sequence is CSATILPGGQETQYF. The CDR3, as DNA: TGCAGTGCTACCATTTTGCCGGGGGGCCAAGAGACCCAGTACTTC.

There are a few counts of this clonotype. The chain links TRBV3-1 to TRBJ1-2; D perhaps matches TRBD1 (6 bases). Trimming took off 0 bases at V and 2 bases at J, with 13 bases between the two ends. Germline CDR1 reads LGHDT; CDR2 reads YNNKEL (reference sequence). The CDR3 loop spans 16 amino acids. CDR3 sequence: CASSQDALQGNYGYTF. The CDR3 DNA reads TGTGCCAGCAGCCAAGACGCATTACAGGGAAACTATGGCTACACCTTC. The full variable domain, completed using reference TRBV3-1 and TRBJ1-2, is DTAVSQTPKYLVTQMGNDKSIKCEQNLGHDTMYWYKQDSKKFLKIMFSYNNKELIINETVPNRFSPKSPDKAHLNLHINSLELGDSAVYFCASSQDALQGNYGYTFGSGTRLTVV.

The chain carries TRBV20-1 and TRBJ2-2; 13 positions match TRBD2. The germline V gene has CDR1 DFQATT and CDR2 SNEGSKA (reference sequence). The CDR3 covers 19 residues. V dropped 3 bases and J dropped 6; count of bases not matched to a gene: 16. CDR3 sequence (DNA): TGCAGTGCTAGGGGCCCGGGACTAGCGGGACTCCGGGCCGCCGGGGAGCTGTTTTTT. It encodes CSARGPGLAGLRAAGELFF.

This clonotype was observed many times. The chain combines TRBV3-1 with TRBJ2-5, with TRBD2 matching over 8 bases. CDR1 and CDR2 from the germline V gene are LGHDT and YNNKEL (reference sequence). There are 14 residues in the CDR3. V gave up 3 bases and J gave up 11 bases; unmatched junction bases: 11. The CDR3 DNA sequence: TGTGCCAGCAGCCACGATACCGGGAGGGCCCTGCAGTACTTC. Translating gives CASSHDTGRALQYF.

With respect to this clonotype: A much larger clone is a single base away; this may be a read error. In DNA, the CDR3 is TGTGCCAGCAGCTTAGAACAGCACACTGAAGCTTTCTTT. Translation: CASSLEQHTEAFF. The V call is TRBV7-9, the J call TRBJ1-1; D ambiguous. The CDR3 has 13 amino acids. Germline CDR1 and CDR2: SEHNR and FQNEAQ (reference sequence). V shed 1 base and J shed 3 bases, with 6 bases lying between them.

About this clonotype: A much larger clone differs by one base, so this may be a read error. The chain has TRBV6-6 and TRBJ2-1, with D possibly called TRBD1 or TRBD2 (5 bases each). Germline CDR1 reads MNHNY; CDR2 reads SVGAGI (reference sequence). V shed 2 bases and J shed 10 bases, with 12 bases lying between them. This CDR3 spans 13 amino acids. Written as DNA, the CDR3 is TGTGCCAGCAGTTACCGGGGCCCGGCAGAGCAGTTCTTC. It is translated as CASSYRGPAEQFF.

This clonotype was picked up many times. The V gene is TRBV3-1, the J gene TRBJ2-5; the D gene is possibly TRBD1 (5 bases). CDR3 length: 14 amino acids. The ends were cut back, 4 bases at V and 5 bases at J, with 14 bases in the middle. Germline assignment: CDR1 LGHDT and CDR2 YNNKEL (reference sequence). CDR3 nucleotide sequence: TGTGCCAGCAGCCCCCATGTAGCAGGGGAGACCCAGTACTTC. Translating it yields CASSPHVAGETQYF.

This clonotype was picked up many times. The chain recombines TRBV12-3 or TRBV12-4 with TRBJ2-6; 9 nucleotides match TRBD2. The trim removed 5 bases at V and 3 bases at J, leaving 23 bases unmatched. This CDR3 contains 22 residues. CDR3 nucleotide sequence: TGTGCCAGCAGTCCTCGCGGTAGCGGGGGTCCTTTCTGGCTCTTTGGGGCCAACGTCCTGACTTTC. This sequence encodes CASSPRGSGGPFWLFGANVLTF.